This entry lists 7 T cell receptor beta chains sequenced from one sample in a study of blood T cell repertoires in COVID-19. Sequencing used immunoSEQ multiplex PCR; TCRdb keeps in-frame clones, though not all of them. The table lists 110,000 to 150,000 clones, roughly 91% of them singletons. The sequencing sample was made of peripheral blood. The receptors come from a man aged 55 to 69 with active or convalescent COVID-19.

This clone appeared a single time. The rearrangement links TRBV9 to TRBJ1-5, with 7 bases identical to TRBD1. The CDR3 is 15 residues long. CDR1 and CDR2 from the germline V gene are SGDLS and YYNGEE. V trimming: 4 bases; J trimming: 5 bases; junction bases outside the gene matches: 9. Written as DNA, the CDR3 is TGTGCCAGCAGCCCCGAAGGACAGGAACATCAGCCCCAGCATTTT. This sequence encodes CASSPEGQEHQPQHF.

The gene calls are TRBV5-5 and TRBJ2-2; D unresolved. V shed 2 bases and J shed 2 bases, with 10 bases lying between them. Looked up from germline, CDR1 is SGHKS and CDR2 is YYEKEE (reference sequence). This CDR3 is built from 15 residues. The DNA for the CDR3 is TGTGCCAGCAGCTTCAATTTTCCCAACACCGGGGAGCTGTTTTTT. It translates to CASSFNFPNTGELFF.

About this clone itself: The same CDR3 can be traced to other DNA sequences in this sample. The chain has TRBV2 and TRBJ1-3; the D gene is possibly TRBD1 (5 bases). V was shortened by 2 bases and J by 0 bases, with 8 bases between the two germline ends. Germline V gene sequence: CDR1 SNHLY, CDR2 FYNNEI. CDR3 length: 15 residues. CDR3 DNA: TGTGCCAGCAGTGAAACAGGACCCTCTGGAAACACCATATATTTT. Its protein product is CASSETGPSGNTIYF.

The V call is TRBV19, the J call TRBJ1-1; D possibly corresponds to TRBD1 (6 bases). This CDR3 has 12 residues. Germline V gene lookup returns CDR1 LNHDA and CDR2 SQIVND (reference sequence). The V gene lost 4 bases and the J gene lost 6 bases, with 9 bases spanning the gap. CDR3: CASSNKGAEAFF. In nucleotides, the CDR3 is TGTGCCAGTAGTAATAAGGGGGCTGAAGCTTTCTTT.

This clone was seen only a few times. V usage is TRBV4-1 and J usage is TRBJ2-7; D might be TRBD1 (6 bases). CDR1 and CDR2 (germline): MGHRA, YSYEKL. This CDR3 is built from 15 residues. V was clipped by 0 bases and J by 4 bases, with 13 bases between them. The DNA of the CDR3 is TGCGCCAGCAGCCAAGAGACTCACCAGGGGTACGAGCAGTACTTC. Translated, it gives CASSQETHQGYEQYF.

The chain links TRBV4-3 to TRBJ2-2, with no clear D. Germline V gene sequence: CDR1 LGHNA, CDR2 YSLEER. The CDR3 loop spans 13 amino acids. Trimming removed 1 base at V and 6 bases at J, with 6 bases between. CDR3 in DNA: TGCGCCAGCAGCCAAGTTCGCGCCGGGGAGCTGTTTTTT. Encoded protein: CASSQVRAGELFF.

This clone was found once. The CDR3 spells CASTTTGDQGETQYF. CDR3 nucleotides: TGCGCCAGCACCACAACAGGGGACCAAGGAGAGACCCAGTACTTC. The chain couples TRBV5-1 to TRBJ2-5; 7 nucleotides match TRBD1. CDR3 size: 15 residues. Germline CDR1 reads SGHRS; CDR2 reads YFSETQ. V shed 6 bases and J 4 bases; nucleotides not matched to a gene: 12.